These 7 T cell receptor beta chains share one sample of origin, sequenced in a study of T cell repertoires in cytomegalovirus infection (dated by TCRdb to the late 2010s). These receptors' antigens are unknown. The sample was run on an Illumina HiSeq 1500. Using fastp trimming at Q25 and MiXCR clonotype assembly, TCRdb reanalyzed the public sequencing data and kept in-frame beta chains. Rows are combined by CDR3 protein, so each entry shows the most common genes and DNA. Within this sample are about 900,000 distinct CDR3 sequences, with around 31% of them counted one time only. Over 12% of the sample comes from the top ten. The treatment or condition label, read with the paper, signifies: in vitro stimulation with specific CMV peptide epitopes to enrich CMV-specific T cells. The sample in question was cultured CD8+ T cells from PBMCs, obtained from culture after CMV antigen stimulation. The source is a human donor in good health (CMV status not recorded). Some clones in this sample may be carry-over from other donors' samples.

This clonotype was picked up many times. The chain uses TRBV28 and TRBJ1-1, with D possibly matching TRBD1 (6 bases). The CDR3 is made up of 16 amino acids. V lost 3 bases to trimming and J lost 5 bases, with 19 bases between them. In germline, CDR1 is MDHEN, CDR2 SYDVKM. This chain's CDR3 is CASSFKIGGAGTEAFF. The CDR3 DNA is TGTGCCAGCAGTTTTAAGATTGGGGGCGCGGGAACTGAAGCTTTCTTT.

In nucleotides, the CDR3 is TGTGCCAGCAGTTACACTTCAGGGTCCACTGAAGCTTTCTTT. This codes for CASSYTSGSTEAFF. The rearrangement uses TRBV6-5 and TRBJ1-1; the D gene is possibly TRBD1 (5 bases). The germline V and J ends were trimmed by 2 bases and 4 bases, with 11 bases remaining between them. Germline V CDR1 and CDR2: MNHEY, SVGAGI. The CDR3 extends over 14 amino acids.

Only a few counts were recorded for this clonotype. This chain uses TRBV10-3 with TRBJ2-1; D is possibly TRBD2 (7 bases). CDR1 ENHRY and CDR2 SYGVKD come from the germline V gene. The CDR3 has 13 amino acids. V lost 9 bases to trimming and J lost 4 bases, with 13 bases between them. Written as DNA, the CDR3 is TGTGCCATAACAGGGACTACTTACAATGAGCAGTTCTTC. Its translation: CAITGTTYNEQFF.

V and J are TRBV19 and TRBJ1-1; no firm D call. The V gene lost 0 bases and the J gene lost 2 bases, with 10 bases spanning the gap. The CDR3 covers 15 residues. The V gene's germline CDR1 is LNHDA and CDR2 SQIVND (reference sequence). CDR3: CASSIDHATNTEAFF. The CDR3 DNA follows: TGTGCCAGTAGTATAGATCACGCGACAAACACTGAAGCTTTCTTT.

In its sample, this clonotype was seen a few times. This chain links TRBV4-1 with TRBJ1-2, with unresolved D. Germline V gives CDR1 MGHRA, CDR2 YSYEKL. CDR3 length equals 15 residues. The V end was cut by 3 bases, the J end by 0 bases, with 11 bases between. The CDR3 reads CASSHPGTPNYGYTF. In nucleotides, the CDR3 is TGCGCCAGCAGCCACCCGGGTACCCCTAACTATGGCTACACCTTC.

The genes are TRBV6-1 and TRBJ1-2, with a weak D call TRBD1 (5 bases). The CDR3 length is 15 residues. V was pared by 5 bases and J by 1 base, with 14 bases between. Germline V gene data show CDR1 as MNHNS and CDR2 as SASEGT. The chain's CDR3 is CASSIRQTLNYGYTF. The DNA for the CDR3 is TGTGCCAGCAGTATACGACAGACCCTTAACTATGGCTACACCTTC.

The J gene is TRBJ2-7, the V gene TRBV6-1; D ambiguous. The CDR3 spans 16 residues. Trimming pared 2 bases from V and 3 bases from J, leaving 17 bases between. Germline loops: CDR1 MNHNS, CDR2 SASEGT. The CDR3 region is CASSELAIQTFYEQYF. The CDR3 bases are TGTGCCAGCAGTGAATTGGCGATCCAGACCTTCTACGAGCAGTACTTC.